These T cell receptor beta chains were read from a single sample in a study of cytomegalovirus exposure and HLA in healthy donors. The method was immunoSEQ multiplex PCR; TCRdb's version includes in-frame clones alone and lacks a portion of them. The data contain roughly 300,000 clones, about nine tenths of them seen just once; the ten biggest clones take up 0.95% to 1.5%. Sequenced sample: PBMCs. The receptors derive from a woman in her twenties or thirties in good health and CMV-seropositive. Both conserved end residues are part of each CDR3. The D gene is left open where the match is weak. The listing skips clone size in some rows; elsewhere it reads once, few, many or a size class.

V gene	J gene	D gene	clone size	CDR3 protein	CDR3 DNA
TRBV2	TRBJ1-5	-	-	CASSREFAGQPQHF	TGTGCCAGCAGTCGAGAATTTGCGGGGCAGCCCCAGCATTTT
TRBV29-1	TRBJ2-7	TRBD2	-	CSVAQLAGGPYEQYF	TGCAGCGTCGCCCAACTAGCGGGAGGGCCCTACGAGCAGTACTTC
TRBV28	TRBJ2-3	-	once	CASSTQGIEAQYF	TGTGCCAGCAGTACCCAGGGAATTGAGGCGCAGTATTTT
TRBV14	TRBJ2-4	TRBD2	-	CASSQESSGRSKNIQYF	TGTGCCAGCAGCCAAGAGTCTAGCGGGAGGTCCAAAAACATTCAGTACTTC
TRBV2	TRBJ1-2	-	-	CASSGRGGARGYTF	TGTGCCAGCAGTGGAAGAGGGGGGGCGAGAGGCTACACCTTC
TRBV28	TRBJ2-3	TRBD2	-	CASSFLAGGFSADTQYF	TGTGCCAGCAGTTTCTTGGCGGGAGGTTTTTCGGCAGATACGCAGTATTTT
TRBV18	TRBJ2-7	-	-	CASSPPGQGSSYEQYF	TGTGCCAGCTCACCACCAGGGCAGGGAAGCTCCTACGAGCAGTACTTC
TRBV5-1	TRBJ2-6	TRBD1	-	CASSLEPGQNSGANVLTF	TGCGCCAGCAGCTTGGAACCGGGACAGAACTCTGGGGCCAACGTCCTGACTTTC
TRBV7-7	TRBJ2-5	-	-	CASSLGGANQETQYF	TGTGCCAGCAGCTTGGGTGGGGCGAACCAAGAGACCCAGTACTTC
TRBV10-1	TRBJ2-1	-	-	CASSVLCFYNEQFF	TGCGCCAGCAGTGTCCTTTGCTTTTACAATGAGCAGTTCTTC
TRBV7-2	TRBJ1-5	-	-	CASSLEGAYNQPQHF	TGTGCCAGCAGCTTAGAAGGGGCTTACAATCAGCCCCAGCATTTT
TRBV19	TRBJ2-3	-	-	CASTPRGGGSDTQYF	TGTGCCAGTACTCCCCGGGGCGGGGGCTCAGATACGCAGTATTTT
TRBV28	TRBJ1-2	-	-	CASSSSGRILYGYTF	TGTGCCAGCAGTTCCTCGGGACGAATACTATATGGCTACACCTTC
TRBV7-9	TRBJ2-3	-	-	CASSLAGAVTDTQYF	TGTGCCAGCAGCTTGGCGGGGGCGGTGACAGATACGCAGTATTTT
TRBV5-6	TRBJ2-2	-	-	CASILGLGLNTGELFF	TGTGCCAGCATCTTAGGACTCGGCCTGAACACCGGGGAGCTGTTTTTT
TRBV5-6	TRBJ2-7	TRBD2	-	CASSLGPGGYEQYF	TGTGCCAGCAGCTTGGGGCCGGGGGGCTACGAGCAGTACTTC
TRBV9	TRBJ1-1	-	-	CASSVDLRVGDTEAFF	TGTGCCAGCAGCGTAGACCTGCGGGTTGGGGACACTGAAGCTTTCTTT
TRBV27	TRBJ2-3	-	-	CASSVWQGSTDTQYF	TGTGCCAGCAGTGTGTGGCAAGGTAGCACAGATACGCAGTATTTT
TRBV27	TRBJ1-2	-	few	CASSLRSATEGGYTF	TGTGCCAGCAGTTTACGGTCGGCCACCGAGGGTGGCTACACCTTC
TRBV19	TRBJ2-7	-	-	CASSISGSSYEQYF	TGTGCCAGTAGTATATCTGGATCCTCCTACGAGCAGTACTTC
TRBV6-1	TRBJ2-7	TRBD1	-	CASSVTGGRSYEQYF	TGTGCCAGCAGTGTAACAGGGGGCCGGTCCTACGAGCAGTACTTC
TRBV19	TRBJ2-3	-	once	CASSIGESTDTQYF	TGTGCCAGTAGTATCGGGGAGAGCACAGATACGCAGTATTTT
TRBV30	TRBJ1-2	TRBD1	-	CAWKPGTGNYGYTF	TGTGCCTGGAAACCTGGGACAGGGAACTATGGCTACACCTTC
TRBV19	TRBJ1-3	TRBD1	-	CASQTGGNTIYF	TGTGCCAGCCAGACAGGGGGAAACACCATATATTTT
TRBV30	TRBJ1-4	-	-	CAWSSGPLNEKLFF	TGTGCCTGGAGTTCCGGGCCTCTTAATGAAAAACTGTTTTTT
TRBV5-4	TRBJ2-7	-	-	CASSLLDPLEQYF	TGTGCCAGCAGCCTCCTGGACCCCCTCGAGCAGTACTTC
TRBV28	TRBJ2-5	TRBD2	-	CASSFWGEGAETQYF	TGTGCCAGCAGTTTTTGGGGGGAGGGTGCAGAGACCCAGTACTTC
TRBV25-1	TRBJ1-5	-	-	CASSEWGDNQPQHF	TGTGCCAGCAGTGAATGGGGCGACAATCAGCCCCAGCATTTT
TRBV25-1	TRBJ2-3	-	-	CASSPWRVADTQYF	TGTGCCAGCAGTCCCTGGCGGGTGGCAGATACGCAGTATTTT
TRBV2	TRBJ2-7	-	-	CASRIRTQAYEQYF	TGTGCCAGCAGGATACGGACACAAGCCTACGAGCAGTACTTC
TRBV30	TRBJ2-7	-	-	CAWSSDGAYEQYF	TGTGCCTGGAGCTCGGACGGAGCCTACGAGCAGTACTTC
TRBV7-2	TRBJ2-1	-	-	CASTRSVADRYNEQFF	TGTGCCAGCACCCGTTCGGTAGCCGACCGATACAATGAGCAGTTCTTC
TRBV4-1	TRBJ1-5	-	-	CASSRMGRGDQPQHF	TGCGCCAGCAGCCGGATGGGTAGGGGGGATCAGCCCCAGCATTTT
TRBV7-9	TRBJ2-7	-	-	CASSPSDEQYF	TGTGCCAGCAGCCCCAGCGACGAGCAGTACTTC
TRBV19	TRBJ2-7	-	-	CASSSQGREQYF	TGTGCCAGTAGTTCTCAGGGACGCGAGCAGTACTTC
TRBV9	TRBJ2-7	-	-	CASSVASGNYEQYF	TGTGCCAGCAGCGTAGCTTCAGGGAACTACGAGCAGTACTTC
TRBV6-5	TRBJ2-1	-	-	CASRGRAYNEQFF	TGTGCCAGCAGGGGTAGGGCCTACAATGAGCAGTTCTTC
TRBV6-4	TRBJ2-3	-	-	CASSPVAAGHDTQYF	TGTGCCAGCAGTCCGGTGGCCGCAGGTCACGATACGCAGTATTTT
TRBV28	TRBJ2-7	-	-	CASSLRDSAYEQYF	TGTGCCAGCAGTCTCCGGGACTCAGCCTACGAGCAGTACTTC
TRBV4-2	TRBJ2-3	TRBD2	few	CASSPHSGSTDTQYF	TGTGCCAGCAGCCCGCATAGCGGGAGCACAGATACGCAGTATTTT
TRBV6-5	TRBJ2-2	-	-	CASSPRMRDGELFF	TGTGCCAGCAGTCCCAGAATGAGGGACGGGGAGCTGTTTTTT